Sequencing of this T cell receptor beta chain was carried out in a study of T cell clonotyping in hematopoietic cell transplantation. General study points: Pathologically expanded recipient clonotypes increased progressively from day 30 to day 180 as diversity fell. Cells were unsorted, so CD4 and CD8 contributions were not separated. Graft donor and pretransplant recipient Inverse Simpson Index values predicted broader posttransplant TCR diversity. Few recipient clonotypes overlapped donors; over 95% were de novo at given depth.

Libraries were prepared by immunoSEQ multiplex PCR; TCRdb keeps only in-frame clonotypes and omits some of them. The sample consists of more than 15,000 clones, approximately 87% of them appearing once. This clone has a single count. The antigen is undetermined. The CDR3 runs 14 residues. CDR1 and CDR2 (germline): SNHLY, FYNNEI. Trimming shortened V by 3 bases and J by 4 bases, and 12 bases separated the two germline ends. This TCR came from a man in his fifties or sixties in good health. Some clones in this sample may be carry-over from other donors' samples. The chain uses TRBV2 and TRBJ1-2; D is uncertain. The specimen sequenced was peripheral blood mononuclear cells. CDR3 sequence: CASSELIKLYGYTF. CDR3 nucleotides: TGTGCCAGCAGTGAGTTGATTAAGCTCTATGGCTACACCTTC.